The 7 T cell receptor beta chains below come from one sample, sequenced in a study of CD8 T cells in Susac syndrome. A quantity of about 0.5 to 1 ug RNA underwent reverse transcription using random hexamers. TCRdb redid the calling of the immunoSEQ multiplex PCR reads with MiXCR, one entry per CDR3 protein. The sample carries 150,000 or so distinct CDR3 sequences, over 95% recorded once. Material: CD8+ T cells from PBMCs. The source of these receptors is a human donor with multiple sclerosis.

The rearrangement uses TRBV29-1 and TRBJ1-6; weak D call: TRBD1 (6 bases). This CDR3 spans 17 amino acids. Germline V lookup: CDR1 SQVTM, CDR2 ANQGSEA. The ends were cut back, 4 bases at V and 9 bases at J, with 25 bases in the middle. The CDR3 bases are TGCAGCGTTGGTGAAACAGGGCCGGATGAGAGGGGTTCACCCCTCCACTTT. Translating it yields CSVGETGPDERGSPLHF.

The chain links TRBV9 to TRBJ1-1, with no clear D. The CDR3 is 13 residues long. Trimming cost V 0 bases and J 1 base, with 4 bases left between them. Germline CDR1 and CDR2: SGDLS and YYNGEE. CDR3 sequence: CASSVGSNTEAFF. DNA of the CDR3: TGTGCCAGCAGCGTAGGATCGAACACTGAAGCTTTCTTT.

This clonotype was seen a single time. The J gene is TRBJ2-7, the V gene TRBV3-1, with D possibly being TRBD2 (6 bases). The CDR3 runs to 16 residues. V lost 1 base, J lost 5 bases, and 18 bases lay in between. Germline V gene lookup returns CDR1 LGHDT and CDR2 YNNKEL (reference sequence). For the CDR3, the DNA is TGTGCCAGCAGCCAAGGGGACCGGGACTGGGATAACGAGCAGTACTTC. This gives the protein CASSQGDRDWDNEQYF.

The chain recombines TRBV19 with TRBJ2-3, with D perhaps TRBD2 (6 bases). V lost 2 bases, J lost 3 bases, and 6 bases lay in between. Germline CDR1 LNHDA, CDR2 SQIVND (reference sequence). This CDR3 comprises 13 residues. The CDR3 DNA reads as TGTGCCAGTAGTATACGGGAGACAGATACGCAGTATTTT. This sequence encodes CASSIRETDTQYF.

The rearrangement joins TRBV4-2 to TRBJ1-1; weak D call: TRBD1 (6 bases). V shed 0 bases and J shed 7 bases, with 12 bases lying between them. Germline CDR1 is LGHNA and CDR2 is YNFKEQ. The CDR3 spans 14 residues. Written as DNA, the CDR3 is TGTGCCAGCAGCCAAGACCAGGGGATAAGTGAAGCTTTCTTT. Protein product: CASSQDQGISEAFF.

V usage is TRBV6-5 and J usage is TRBJ1-1; a possible D gene is TRBD1 (5 bases). The CDR3 is made up of 17 amino acids. Between the trimmed V and J ends, which lost 0 bases and 2 bases, there was a span of 16 bases. In germline, CDR1 is MNHEY, CDR2 SVGAGI. CDR3 in DNA: TGTGCCAGCAGTTACTCATTAAAGGGACGAGGAAACACTGAAGCTTTCTTT. This codes for CASSYSLKGRGNTEAFF.

V usage is TRBV7-9 and J usage is TRBJ1-2; 11 positions match TRBD1. V shed 3 bases, J shed 3 bases, and the junction held 3 bases outside the gene matches. The germline V gene has CDR1 SEHNR and CDR2 FQNEAQ (reference sequence). This CDR3 region has 15 residues. CDR3 loop: CASSFPGQGDYGYTF. The CDR3 nucleotides read TGTGCCAGCAGCTTTCCGGGACAGGGGGACTATGGCTACACCTTC.